This T cell receptor (beta chain) derives from a study of naive and memory T cell subsets (dated by TCRdb to 2015 to 2018). Context from the whole study: In the figure summarizing the skin biopsy and whole blood samples, approximately 10 blood donors, 7 tuberculin skin test biopsies and 3 saline control biopsies were reported. Skin biopsies were taken from tuberculin skin test sites or from saline-injected control sites and were processed for RNA extraction as described before. Usually PCR2 was run as a SYBR Green qPCR and stopped at a set threshold, although low-input samples could use end-point PCR (approximately 6 cycles) instead. The research as a whole found: TCR sequences were reportedly recovered from both skin biopsy types, with far more TCRs at tuberculin skin test sites. The larger number of TCRs at tuberculin skin test sites was interpreted as T cell infiltration of a delayed type IV hypersensitivity reaction. The paper did not give details on skin biopsy collection and RNA processing but referred to earlier studies for those details. The potential sensitivity of the RNA-based method to TCR transcript changes with T cell activation and differentiation was acknowledged.

The treatment or condition label, read with the paper, signifies: skin biopsy from PPD injection site in Mantoux-positive individual. The study reported a robust and sensitive protocol to amplify, sequence and analyze TCRs, based on 3' ligation of a UMI-containing oligonucleotide to TCR cDNA. In individuals with a positive Mantoux test, tuberculin skin test biopsies were taken from sites that had been injected with PPD. Total RNA, without cell sorting, was DNase treated with RQ1 DNase before reverse transcription, targeting roughly 1 to 1000 ng input. To check how robust the pipeline was in samples where T cells make up a minority population, libraries were built from skin biopsies and whole blood. Library preparation used UMI-ligation and nested PCR. The ligated cDNA was amplified in four rounds of PCR with nested alpha and beta constant region primers together with the SP2 primer. For the blood and skin samples, TCR RNA was reverse transcribed with SuperScript IV using primers for the alpha and beta constant regions. An oligonucleotide carrying the Illumina SP2 primer and a UMI was ligated to the 3' end of the cDNA by means of T4 RNA ligase 1. The 12-nucleotide UMI was composed of two random hexamers separated by an eight-base spacer, which was included to prevent hairpin formation. TCR alpha and beta chain libraries were processed separately from the second PCR onward, with dual indexing for multiplexing. After pooling, the indexed libraries were analyzed by capillary electrophoresis and sequenced on either an Illumina MiSeq or NextSeq. Libraries were spiked with PhiX DNA at about 4.5-7.5% so that base diversity was increased and cluster recognition was improved. Per the original workflow: UMIs were extracted from read 2 by Demultiplexor and combined with the TCR sequence from read 1, and reads were split according to sample indices. V and J genes and V-J junctions were identified by Decombinator, and each TCR was assigned a five-part identifier that included V and J deletions. Collapsinator relied on UMIs to correct both sequencing errors and PCR amplification heterogeneity, producing a UMI-based abundance for each TCR. Identifiers were converted to nucleotide sequence by CDR3Translator and translated to amino acids, and CDR3 regions were extracted on the basis of terminal motifs. Error-corrected alpha and beta TCR counts from blood and skin were compared after normalization to input RNA amount. Clones were called with MiXCR by TCRdb after fastp trimmed the public reads at Q25, and only in-frame beta chains were retained. Rows matching on CDR3 protein sequence are summarized as one entry with the most common DNA and genes. The V and J calls come from TCRdb's annotation, not from the publication. Here the sample has 25,000 to 35,000 distinct CDR3 sequences; roughly 7.3% occur a single time. The ten top clones hold about 3.1% of the sample.

This clonotype was observed many times. The specificity of this receptor is unknown. Nothing much larger sits one base from this clone, and base qualities are not available. Relative to germline, V is 4 bases shorter and J is 5 bases shorter, with 16 bases between their ends. The germline V gene provides CDR1 MGHRA and CDR2 YSYEKL. Including the terminal cysteine and phenylalanine, the CDR3 comprises 15 residues. Just the 45-base CDR3 DNA is kept, in frame starting at base 1. The source was skin, collected from a tuberculin skin test site. The chain was built from TRBV4-1 and TRBJ2-3; perhaps TRBD2 is the D gene, with 6 bases matching. The clonotype originates from an adult in good health. The CDR3 has the sequence CASSRRLVGEDTQYF. The bases read TGCGCCAGCAGCCGCCGACTAGTCGGGGAAGATACGCAGTATTTT.